The sequence of this TCR beta chain was determined in a study of T cells in women clearing cervical HPV infection. Whole-study findings and limits: Controls had more TRBV6-7 (approximately 0.15%) than cases (approximately 0.11%).

Generated by immunoSEQ multiplex PCR, the TCRdb table keeps only in-frame clones and is missing some. The sample has roughly 45,000 clones. Germline CDR1 reads SGHRS; CDR2 reads YFSETQ. V was cut by 1 base and J by 2 bases, with 14 bases left in between. The CDR3 totals 16 residues. As to this clone: Its matching antigen is unknown. The CDR3 goes on 3 residues after the read ends, and that part is filled in from the germline J gene.

Sequenced: blood buffy coat. The TCR originated in a woman aged 18 to 75 with a cervical HPV16 infection that either progressed to CIN3+ or cleared (not recorded which). V is TRBV5-1 and J is TRBJ2-3; a possible D gene is TRBD1 (6 bases). The CDR3 is CASSLKYGGSTDTQYF. The sequenced part of the CDR3 DNA is TGCGCCAGCAGCTTGAAATATGGGGGCTCCACAGATACG.